This T cell receptor (beta chain) was sequenced for a study of vaccination effects on CD4 cells after COVID-19. At the level of the study: Post-vaccine sampling occurred a median 72 days after the second dose. The study's findings and limits: In the late period after vaccination, infection- and vaccine-induced clones contracted markedly.

After roughly 10 days in culture, the CD4+ T cells were isolated. Each participant was administered two doses of either the BNT162b2 or the mRNA-1273 vaccine. Half-medium replacement with IL-2 medium occurred on days 3 and 7. Points on this clone: Its specificity is unknown.

Using immunoSEQ multiplex PCR, the repertoire was profiled, and TCRdb retains in-frame clones only, with some absent. The table includes approximately 57,000 clones, less than 80% detected once. This CDR3 is 16 amino acids long. Per the germline V gene, CDR1 is SGHVS and CDR2 is FNYEAQ. J gave up 5 bases and V 5 bases, and 10 bases lay outside the gene matches. This specimen was CD4+ T cells from PBMCs cultured without peptide, taken after COVID-19 vaccination. This TCR was sampled from a human donor who received a COVID-19 vaccine. The genes are TRBV7-6 and TRBJ2-5; TRBD2 matches 11 bases. CDR3 nucleotide sequence: TGTGCCAGCAGCCCGACTAGCGGGGCCCGGGGGGAGACCCAGTACTTC. Protein sequence: CASSPTSGARGETQYF. The complete variable domain, with remaining parts taken from reference TRBV7-6 and TRBJ2-5, reads GAGVSQSPRYKVTKRGQDVALRCDPISGHVSLYWYRQALGQGPEFLTYFNYEAQQDKSGLPNDRFSAERPEGSISTLTIQRTEQRDSAMYRCASSPTSGARGETQYFGPGTRLLVL.